Listed here are 9 T cell receptor beta chains from one sample, sequenced in a study of blood T cell repertoires in COVID-19. Sequenced by immunoSEQ multiplex PCR; TCRdb stores in-frame clones only, minus some. The sample records roughly 15,000 clones, roughly 90% being singletons. The specimen was peripheral blood. The receptor set was obtained from a human donor in a cohort sampled during active COVID-19.

The chain has TRBV5-5 and TRBJ1-1; D remains unclear. The CDR3 has 14 amino acids. The V gene's germline CDR1 is SGHKS and CDR2 YYEKEE (reference sequence). Deletions cut 6 bases from V and 10 bases from J, with 22 bases between. CDR3 amino acids: CASTPVGESLIAFF. The CDR3 coding sequence is TGTGCCAGCACCCCCGTCGGGGAATCGCTGATAGCTTTCTTT. The full variable domain, with the rest looked up from reference TRBV5-5 and TRBJ1-1, is DAGVTQSPTHLIKTRGQQVTLRCSPISGHKSVSWYQQVLGQGPQFIFQYYEKEERGRGNFPDRFSARQFPNYSSELNVNALLLGDSALYLCASTPVGESLIAFFGQGTRLTVV.

This clone is classed as large (0.1 to 1%). The rearrangement joins TRBV7-3 to TRBJ2-1; the match to TRBD1 covers 11 bases. The CDR3 extends over 15 amino acids. In germline, CDR1 is SGHTA, CDR2 FQGTGA. Losses at the gene ends were 3 bases for V and 7 bases for J; bases not matched to a gene: 5. The CDR3 here is CASSFGQGAVNEQFF. CDR3 in DNA: TGTGCCAGCAGCTTCGGACAGGGGGCAGTAAATGAGCAGTTCTTC.

The V and J genes are TRBV13 and TRBJ1-5, with 8 positions matching TRBD1. This CDR3 has 15 residues. V lost 0 bases to trimming and J lost 2 bases; unmatched junction nucleotides: 0. Germline CDR1 reads PRHDT; CDR2 reads FYEKMQ (reference sequence). CDR3 sequence: CASSLGDRGNQPQHF. CDR3 nucleotides: TGTGCCAGCAGCTTAGGGGACAGGGGCAATCAGCCCCAGCATTTT.

This clone was counted once. This sequence joins TRBV6-6 and TRBJ1-3; D is uncertain. The germline V gene encodes CDR1 MNHNY and CDR2 SVGAGI (reference sequence). V shed 0 bases and J shed 2 bases, with 8 bases lying between them. This CDR3 has 15 residues. This chain's CDR3 is CASSYSLSAGNTIYF. For the CDR3, the DNA is TGTGCCAGCAGTTACTCGCTTTCGGCTGGAAACACCATATATTTT.

The rearrangement joins TRBV7-5 to TRBJ1-1; the table names TRBD1, a call not compared with the DNA. TRBV7-5 is an annotated pseudogene. The CDR3 runs to 14 residues. The CDR3 DNA reads TGTGCCAGAAGCGCGGACAGCTTGAACACTGAAGCTTTCTTT. It yields the protein CARSADSLNTEAFF.

The chain combines TRBV12-3 or TRBV12-4 with TRBJ1-3; D is undetermined. The ends were cut back, 6 bases at V and 3 bases at J, with 6 bases in the middle. CDR3 length: 12 residues. This CDR3 reads CASSRGGNTIYF. CDR3 sequence (DNA): TGTGCCAGCAGCCGGGGTGGAAACACCATATATTTT.

This rearrangement joins TRBV2 to TRBJ2-6, with D perhaps matching TRBD1 (6 bases). Germline V gene data show CDR1 as SNHLY and CDR2 as FYNNEI. There are 16 residues in the CDR3. Trimming shortened V by 2 bases and J by 2 bases, and 10 bases separated the two germline ends. CDR3 nucleotide sequence: TGTGCCAGCAGTGAACAGGGGAAAGCTGGGGCCAACGTCCTGACTTTC. Its protein product is CASSEQGKAGANVLTF.

This chain joins TRBV24-1 and TRBJ2-1; D is ambiguous. In germline, CDR1 is KGHDR, CDR2 SFDVKD. The CDR3 sequence is 14 residues long. Trimming pared 3 bases from V and 5 bases from J, leaving 10 bases between. The CDR3 region has the DNA TGTGCCACCAGTGATGGATATGGAGACAATGAGCAGTTCTTC. Translating gives CATSDGYGDNEQFF.

The rearrangement joins TRBV6-6 to TRBJ2-2; D ambiguous. With 10 bases removed from V and 2 bases from J, the gap between germline ends came to 14 bases. CDR1 and CDR2 (germline): MNHNY, SVGAGI (reference sequence). The CDR3 runs to 14 residues. CDR3 sequence reads: CATTLTRNTGELFF. CDR3 nucleotide sequence: TGTGCCACCACGTTAACCAGAAACACCGGGGAGCTGTTTTTT.